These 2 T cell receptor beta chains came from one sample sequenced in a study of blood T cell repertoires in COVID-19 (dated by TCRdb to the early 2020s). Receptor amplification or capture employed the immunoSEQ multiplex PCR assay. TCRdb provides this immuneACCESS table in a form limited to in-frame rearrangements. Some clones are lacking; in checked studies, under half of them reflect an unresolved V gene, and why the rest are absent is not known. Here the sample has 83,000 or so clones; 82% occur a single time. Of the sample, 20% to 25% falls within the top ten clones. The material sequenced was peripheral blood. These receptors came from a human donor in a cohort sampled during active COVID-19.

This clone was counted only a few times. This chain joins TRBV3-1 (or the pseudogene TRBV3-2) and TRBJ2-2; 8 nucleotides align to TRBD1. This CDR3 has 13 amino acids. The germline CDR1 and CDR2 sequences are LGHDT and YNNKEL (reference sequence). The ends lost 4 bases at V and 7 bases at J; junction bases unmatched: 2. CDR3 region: CASSPGGYGELFF. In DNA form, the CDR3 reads TGTGCCAGCAGCCCAGGGGGCTACGGGGAGCTGTTTTTT.

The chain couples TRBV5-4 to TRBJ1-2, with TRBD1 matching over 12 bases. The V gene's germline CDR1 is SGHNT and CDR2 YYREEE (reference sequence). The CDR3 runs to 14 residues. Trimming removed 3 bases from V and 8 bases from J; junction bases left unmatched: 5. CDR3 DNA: TGTGCCAGCAGCTCGGGACAGGGGGCGGGCGGCTACACCTTC. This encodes CASSSGQGAGGYTF. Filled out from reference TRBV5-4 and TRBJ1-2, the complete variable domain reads ETGVTQSPTHLIKTRGQQVTLRCSSQSGHNTVSWYQQALGQGPQFIFQYYREEENGRGNFPPRFSGLQFPNYSSELNVNALELDDSALYLCASSSGQGAGGYTFGSGTRLTVV.